This T cell receptor beta chain was captured by sequencing in a study of STAT5B mutations in CD4+ large granular lymphocyte leukemia. Notes on the study in general: Patient CD4-sorted repertoires looked more clonal than healthy CD4+ repertoires, even without putative leukemic clones. TRBV06-family usage was enriched in top patient clones (8/27) versus controls (2/35).

Turning to this clone: The antigen remains undetermined.

The table came from immunoSEQ multiplex PCR; TCRdb's copy has only in-frame clones and leaves some out. The sample contains about 33,000 clones, about 90% of which appear only once. Germline V gene data show CDR1 as LNHDA and CDR2 as SQIVND (reference sequence). CDR3 length: 15 residues. The ends lost 5 bases at V and 1 base at J; junction bases unmatched: 5. V gene TRBV19 combines with J gene TRBJ1-5; 7 bases are shared with TRBD1. This receptor was identified in a human donor in good health. Sequenced sample: CD4+ T cells from blood buffy coats. As DNA, the CDR3 is TGTGCCAGTAGTCCCGACAGGGCGAGCAATCAGCCCCAGCATTTT. This encodes CASSPDRASNQPQHF.